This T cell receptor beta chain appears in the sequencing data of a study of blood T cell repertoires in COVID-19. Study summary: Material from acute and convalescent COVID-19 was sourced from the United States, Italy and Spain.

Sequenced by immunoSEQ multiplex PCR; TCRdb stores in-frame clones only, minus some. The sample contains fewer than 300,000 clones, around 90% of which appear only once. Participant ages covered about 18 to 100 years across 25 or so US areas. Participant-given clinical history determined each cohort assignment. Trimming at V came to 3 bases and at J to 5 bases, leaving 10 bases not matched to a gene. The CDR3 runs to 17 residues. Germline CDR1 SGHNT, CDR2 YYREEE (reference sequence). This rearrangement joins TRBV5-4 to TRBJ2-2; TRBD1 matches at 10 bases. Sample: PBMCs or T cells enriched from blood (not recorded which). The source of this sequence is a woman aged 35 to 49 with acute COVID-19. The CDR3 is CASSSRPGQGYTGELFF. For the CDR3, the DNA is TGTGCCAGCAGCTCCAGACCGGGACAGGGGTATACCGGGGAGCTGTTTTTT.